This T cell receptor beta chain appears in the sequencing data of a study of cytomegalovirus exposure and HLA in healthy donors. Findings and caveats of the study: In a later analysis, DRB1 alleles had the most associated TCRs; HLA-C alleles the fewest. A previous analysis found most TCR beta V segments productive roughly 87% or roughly 30% of the time. A later analysis appeared to link common viral pathogens to several of the most significant clusters.

Concerning this clone: What it binds is unknown.

The PCR used 60 Vbeta and 13 Jbeta primers. Method: immunoSEQ multiplex PCR; TCRdb's copy keeps in-frame clones and lacks some. The table records roughly 190,000 clones, roughly 83% of them present only once. The receptor was isolated from a woman aged 45-60 years in good health and CMV-seronegative. Sequenced material: PBMCs.

This CDR3 reads CASSPRGLAGGRASTDTQYF. The CDR3 DNA reads as TGTGCCAGCAGCCCCCGTGGGCTAGCGGGAGGTCGAGCTAGCACAGATACGCAGTATTTT. This chain joins TRBV9 and TRBJ2-3; 11 bases are a match to TRBD2. CDR3 size: 20 residues. Germline V gene sequence: CDR1 SGDLS, CDR2 YYNGEE. Trimming removed 4 bases from V and 0 bases from J; junction bases left unmatched: 16. The whole variable domain, remainder taken from reference TRBV9 and TRBJ2-3, is DSGVTQTPKHLITATGQRVTLRCSPRSGDLSVYWYQQSLDQGLQFLIQYYNGEERAKGNILERFSAQQFPDLHSELNLSSLELGDSALYFCASSPRGLAGGRASTDTQYFGPGTRLTVL.